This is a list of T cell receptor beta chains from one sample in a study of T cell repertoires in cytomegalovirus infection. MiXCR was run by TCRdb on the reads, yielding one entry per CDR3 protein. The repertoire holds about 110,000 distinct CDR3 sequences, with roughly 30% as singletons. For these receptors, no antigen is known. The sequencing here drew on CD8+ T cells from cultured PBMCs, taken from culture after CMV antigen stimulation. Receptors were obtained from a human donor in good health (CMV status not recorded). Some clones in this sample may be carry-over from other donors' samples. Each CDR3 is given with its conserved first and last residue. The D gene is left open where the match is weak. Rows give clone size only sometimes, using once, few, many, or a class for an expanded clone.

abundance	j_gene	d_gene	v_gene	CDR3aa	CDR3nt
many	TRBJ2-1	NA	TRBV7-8	CASSLLSVEQFF	TGTGCCAGCAGCTTACTCAGCGTGGAGCAGTTCTTC
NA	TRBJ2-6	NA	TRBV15	CATSRLGGTALSGANVPTF	TGTGCCACCAGCAGACTAGGGGGGACAGCCCTCTCTGGGGCCAACGTCCCGACTTTC
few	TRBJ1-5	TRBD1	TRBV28	CASSPRQGASHQPQHF	TGTGCCAGCAGTCCTCGACAGGGGGCGAGCCATCAGCCCCAGCATTTT
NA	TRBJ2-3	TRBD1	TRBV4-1	CASSQDGQGRDTQYF	TGCGCCAGCAGCCAAGATGGACAGGGAAGAGATACGCAGTATTTT
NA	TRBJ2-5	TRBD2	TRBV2	CASSVVTSGGVYTQETQYF	TGTGCCAGCAGTGTCGTGACTAGCGGGGGGGTATACACACAAGAGACCCAGTACTTC
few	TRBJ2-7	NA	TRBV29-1	CSVERGFEQYF	TGCAGCGTTGAACGGGGCTTCGAGCAGTACTTC
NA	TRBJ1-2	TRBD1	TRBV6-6	CASSYFPGQGFYNYGYTF	TGTGCCAGCAGTTACTTTCCGGGACAGGGCTTTTATAACTATGGCTACACCTTC
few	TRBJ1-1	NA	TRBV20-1	CSARDRGVKDTEAFF	TGCAGTGCTAGAGATAGGGGGGTTAAAGACACTGAAGCTTTCTTT
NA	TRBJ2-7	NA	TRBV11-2	CASRSVSSQSYEQYF	TGTGCCAGCAGGTCTGTCAGCTCCCAGTCCTACGAGCAGTACTTC
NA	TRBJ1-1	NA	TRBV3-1	CASSQGETANTEAFF	TGTGCCAGCAGCCAAGGCGAAACAGCGAACACTGAAGCTTTCTTT
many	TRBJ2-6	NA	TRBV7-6	CASSLTGTDSGANVLTF	TGTGCCAGCAGCTTAACCGGGACGGACTCTGGGGCCAACGTCCTGACTTTC
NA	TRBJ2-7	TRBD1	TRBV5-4	CASSLEDRGYEQYF	TGTGCCAGCAGCTTGGAAGACAGGGGCTACGAGCAGTACTTC
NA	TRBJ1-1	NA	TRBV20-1	CSAREGEAFF	TGCAGTGCCCGGGAAGGTGAAGCTTTCTTT
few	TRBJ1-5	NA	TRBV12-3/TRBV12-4	CASSQAIINQPQHF	TGTGCCAGCAGCCAAGCCATTATTAATCAGCCCCAGCATTTT